The clone carrying this T cell receptor (beta chain) was observed a handful of times. This specimen belongs to a study of early T cells in non-severe SARS-CoV-2 infection. MiXCR, applied by TCRdb to the 5' RACE reads, yields one record per CDR3 protein. The sample lists roughly 80,000 distinct CDR3 sequences, over 9% occurring once. Germline lookup yields CDR1 MNHEY and CDR2 SVGAGI. The V gene lost 1 base and the J gene lost 4 bases, with 13 bases spanning the gap. The CDR3 is 15 amino acids. The sequence was collected from an adult who was a healthcare worker with PCR-confirmed SARS-CoV-2 infection or an uninfected control (not recorded which). The material was whole blood, obtained at baseline. The chain joins TRBV6-5 to TRBJ1-1, with D perhaps matching TRBD1 (6 bases). This CDR3 reads CASSYFSQGSTEAFF. Here the CDR3 DNA reads TGTGCCAGCAGTTACTTTTCTCAGGGGTCCACTGAAGCTTTCTTT.